This is a list of T cell receptor beta chains from one sample in a study of T cells in Graves' hyperthyroidism and ophthalmopathy. TCRdb fed the multiplex PCR reads into MiXCR, producing one record per CDR3 protein. This sample has about 640,000 distinct CDR3 sequences; less than 25% occur once, and the top ten carry 34%. The sample taken for sequencing was blood. These receptors were obtained from a man aged 30 to 39 with Graves' ophthalmopathy. CDR3s include the opening cysteine and the closing phenylalanine or tryptophan. Fields, in order: CDR3 protein, CDR3 DNA, V gene, J gene, clone size, D gene. A D gene is named only where the DNA matches it firmly. Rows give clone size only sometimes, using once, few, many, or a class for an expanded clone.

CASSLGDTGAGYTF	TGCGCCAGCAGCTTGGGCGACACAGGGGCCGGCTACACCTTC	TRBV5-1	TRBJ1-2	NA	TRBD1
CASSILAASSYNEQFF	TGTGCCAGCAGCATCCTAGCGGCGAGCTCCTACAATGAGCAGTTCTTC	TRBV7-3	TRBJ2-1	many	TRBD2
CASSLPSGRVDNEQFF	TGTGCCAGCAGTTTACCCAGCGGGAGGGTAGACAATGAGCAGTTCTTC	TRBV28	TRBJ2-1	many	TRBD2
CAISESTRTSGRKDTQYF	TGTGCCATCAGTGAGTCGACCCGGACTAGCGGGAGGAAAGATACGCAGTATTTT	TRBV10-3	TRBJ2-3	NA	TRBD2
CASSPRDFAPLHF	TGTGCCAGCAGCCCTCGGGACTTCGCGCCCCTCCACTTT	TRBV7-8	TRBJ1-6	few	NA
CASSPEPGTGREKLFF	TGTGCCAGCAGCCCCGAGCCCGGGACAGGGCGTGAAAAACTGTTTTTT	TRBV5-4	TRBJ1-4	NA	TRBD1
CASSELLAGGRNEQFF	TGCGCCAGCAGTGAGTTGCTTGCGGGAGGGCGTAATGAGCAGTTCTTC	TRBV10-1	TRBJ2-1	NA	TRBD2
CASSQYRGTKETGELFF	TGTGCCAGCAGCCAATATCGTGGGACCAAAGAAACCGGGGAGCTGTTTTTT	TRBV3-1	TRBJ2-2	NA	NA
CASSFDGFRETQYF	TGTGCCAGCAGCTTTGACGGCTTTCGGGAGACCCAGTACTTC	TRBV11-2	TRBJ2-5	NA	NA
CASSEVGEQFF	TGTGCCAGCAGTGAAGTGGGGGAGCAGTTCTTC	TRBV2	TRBJ2-1	many	NA
CASRRGGENEQFF	TGTGCCAGCAGGCGGGGTGGGGAGAATGAGCAGTTCTTC	TRBV7-9	TRBJ2-1	NA	NA
CASSYSAGRARPDTQYF	TGTGCCAGCAGTTACTCGGCCGGGCGGGCCAGGCCAGATACGCAGTATTTT	TRBV6-5	TRBJ2-3	many	NA
CASTSGGRNYNEQFF	TGTGCCAGCACCTCTGGGGGGAGAAATTACAATGAGCAGTTCTTC	TRBV7-2	TRBJ2-1	NA	NA
CASSAGGVHNEQFF	TGTGCCAGCAGCGCTGGGGGAGTGCACAATGAGCAGTTCTTC	TRBV9	TRBJ2-1	few	NA
CAWSVKGSNTGELFF	TGTGCCTGGAGTGTGAAGGGGTCGAACACCGGGGAGCTGTTTTTT	TRBV30	TRBJ2-2	few	NA
CASNPGTALSYEQYF	TGTGCCAGCAACCCTGGGACAGCGTTATCCTACGAGCAGTACTTC	TRBV28	TRBJ2-7	many	TRBD1
CAWDRGPLYEQYF	TGTGCCTGGGACAGGGGACCCTTGTACGAGCAGTACTTC	TRBV30	TRBJ2-7	many	TRBD1
CASSLGTPNNSPLHF	TGTGCCAGCAGCTTAGGGACACCCAATAATTCACCCCTCCACTTT	TRBV7-2	TRBJ1-6	few	NA
CSPPGAITDTQYF	TGCAGCCCGCCCGGGGCGATCACAGATACGCAGTATTTT	TRBV29-1	TRBJ2-3	NA	NA
CAWSLQGGNEKLFF	TGTGCCTGGAGCCTACAGGGGGGTAATGAAAAACTGTTTTTT	TRBV30	TRBJ1-4	many	TRBD1
CASSPLEGRGNQPQHF	TGTGCCAGCAGTCCGCTGGAGGGAAGGGGCAATCAGCCCCAGCATTTT	TRBV27	TRBJ1-5	many	NA
CASSQEGRGSNEQFF	TGTGCCAGCAGCCAAGAGGGACGGGGTTCCAATGAGCAGTTCTTC	TRBV3-1	TRBJ2-1	many	NA
CASSFMASGGLAKNIQYF	TGCGCCAGCAGCTTTATGGCTAGCGGGGGTCTAGCCAAAAACATTCAGTACTTC	TRBV5-1	TRBJ2-4	NA	TRBD2
CASSPGGTSIVSYEQYF	TGTGCCAGCAGCCCCGGGGGCACATCGATAGTGTCCTACGAGCAGTACTTC	TRBV7-2	TRBJ2-7	few	NA
CASSFVGPTDTQYF	TGTGCCAGCAGTTTCGTGGGACCCACAGATACGCAGTATTTT	TRBV12-3/TRBV12-4	TRBJ2-3	few	NA
CASSFSLAVNEQFF	TGTGCCAGCAGTTTTAGCCTAGCGGTGAATGAGCAGTTCTTC	TRBV28	TRBJ2-1	many	TRBD2
CSARARTSLAGATGELFF	TGCAGTGCTAGAGCACGCACATCACTAGCGGGGGCCACCGGGGAGCTGTTTTTT	TRBV20-1	TRBJ2-2	few	TRBD2
CAAGRVNENSPLHF	TGTGCCGCAGGCCGGGTGAACGAAAATTCACCCCTCCACTTT	TRBV19	TRBJ1-6	NA	NA
CASSWGLAGAGANVLTF	TGTGCCAGCAGCTGGGGACTAGCGGGAGCTGGGGCCAACGTCCTGACTTTC	TRBV5-6	TRBJ2-6	few	TRBD2
CASSITGGSSTEAFF	TGTGCCAGTAGTATAACAGGGGGCAGCAGCACTGAAGCTTTCTTT	TRBV19	TRBJ1-1	NA	TRBD1
CASRGTGKNYEQYF	TGTGCCAGCAGGGGGACAGGGAAAAACTACGAGCAGTACTTC	TRBV28	TRBJ2-7	few	TRBD1
CASRGQGRIETQYF	TGTGCCAGCAGGGGACAGGGGCGGATCGAGACCCAGTACTTC	TRBV6-1	TRBJ2-5	NA	TRBD1
CASSSDRRNTEAFF	TGTGCCAGCAGTTCGGACAGGAGAAACACTGAAGCTTTCTTT	TRBV12-3/TRBV12-4	TRBJ1-1	many	TRBD1
CASSLSSRPYEQYF	TGCGCCAGCAGCTTGAGTTCCCGGCCCTACGAGCAGTACTTC	TRBV5-1	TRBJ2-7	many	NA
CASSSWTSQPWYEQYF	TGTGCCAGCAGCTCTTGGACGAGTCAACCTTGGTACGAGCAGTACTTC	TRBV7-9	TRBJ2-7	NA	NA
CASGGRSADTQYF	TGTGCCAGCGGCGGTAGGAGTGCAGATACGCAGTATTTT	TRBV27	TRBJ2-3	few	NA
CASTKGQTSGNTIYF	TGTGCCAGCACCAAGGGACAGACCTCTGGAAACACCATATATTTT	TRBV11-2	TRBJ1-3	many	TRBD1
CASFPPGGRRETQYF	TGTGCCAGCTTTCCCCCGGGGGGGCGAAGGGAGACCCAGTACTTC	TRBV12-3/TRBV12-4	TRBJ2-5	NA	TRBD2
CASRTGGSGNGEQFF	TGTGCCAGTAGGACCGGAGGTAGCGGGAACGGTGAGCAGTTCTTC	TRBV19	TRBJ2-1	NA	TRBD2
CASSLRSWTEQFF	TGTGCCAGCAGTTTAAGGTCGTGGACTGAGCAGTTCTTC	TRBV28	TRBJ2-1	NA	NA
CAWSRLTNSPLHF	TGTGCCTGGAGTCGACTGACTAATTCACCCCTCCACTTT	TRBV30	TRBJ1-6	NA	NA
CASSDGTSFQTQYF	TGTGCCAGCAGTGACGGGACTAGCTTTCAGACCCAGTACTTC	TRBV25-1	TRBJ2-5	NA	TRBD2
CASSRTGATAEAFF	TGTGCCAGCAGCCGTACAGGGGCGACGGCTGAAGCTTTCTTT	TRBV5-4	TRBJ1-1	NA	TRBD1
CSVEATRKSTDTQYF	TGCAGTGTCGAGGCAACCCGGAAGAGCACAGATACGCAGTATTTT	TRBV20-1	TRBJ2-3	few	NA
CASSFREGTGELFF	TGCGCCAGCAGCTTTCGGGAGGGGACCGGGGAGCTGTTTTTT	TRBV5-1	TRBJ2-2	few	TRBD2
CAISEPPTGNYEQYF	TGTGCCATCAGTGAGCCACCGACAGGGAACTACGAGCAGTACTTC	TRBV10-3	TRBJ2-7	NA	TRBD1
CASSQARGAEQYF	TGTGCCAGCAGCCAAGCCCGGGGAGCCGAGCAGTACTTC	TRBV7-9	TRBJ2-7	NA	NA
CASSQDASLLQETQYF	TGCGCCAGCAGCCAAGATGCTAGCCTTCTTCAAGAGACCCAGTACTTC	TRBV4-3	TRBJ2-5	few	NA
CASSYSPLETGELFF	TGTGCCAGCAGTTACTCCCCACTAGAAACCGGGGAGCTGTTTTTT	TRBV6-6	TRBJ2-2	NA	NA
CSVGGGEGIYNEQFF	TGCAGCGTGGGGGGGGGGGAGGGAATCTACAATGAGCAGTTCTTC	TRBV29-1	TRBJ2-1	few	TRBD2
CASSEFGGSGANVLTF	TGTGCCAGCAGTGAATTCGGGGGTTCTGGGGCCAACGTCCTGACTTTC	TRBV2	TRBJ2-6	few	NA
CASRGRGGEKLFF	TGTGCCAGCAGGGGCAGGGGAGGTGAAAAACTGTTTTTT	TRBV2	TRBJ1-4	many	NA
CASSHSTGIGVKAEAFF	TGTGCCAGCAGCCACTCAACAGGGATTGGGGTCAAGGCTGAAGCTTTCTTT	TRBV25-1	TRBJ1-1	once	NA
CASSLFAGGPRTNTGELFF	TGTGCCAGCAGCTTATTCGCGGGAGGGCCGAGAACGAACACCGGGGAGCTGTTTTTT	TRBV7-9	TRBJ2-2	many	TRBD2